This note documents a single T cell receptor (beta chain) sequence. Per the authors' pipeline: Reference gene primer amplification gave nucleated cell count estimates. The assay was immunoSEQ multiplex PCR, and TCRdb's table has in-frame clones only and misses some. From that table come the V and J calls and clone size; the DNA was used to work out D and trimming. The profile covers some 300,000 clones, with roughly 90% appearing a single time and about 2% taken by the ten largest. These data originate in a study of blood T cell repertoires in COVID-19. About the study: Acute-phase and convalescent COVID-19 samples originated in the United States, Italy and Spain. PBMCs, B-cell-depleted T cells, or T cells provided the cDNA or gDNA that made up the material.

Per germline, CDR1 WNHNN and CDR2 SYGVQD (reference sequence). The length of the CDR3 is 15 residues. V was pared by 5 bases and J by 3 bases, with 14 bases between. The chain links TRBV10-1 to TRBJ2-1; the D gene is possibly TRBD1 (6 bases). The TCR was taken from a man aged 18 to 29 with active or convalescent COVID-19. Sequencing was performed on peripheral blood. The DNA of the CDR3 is TGCGCCAGCAGTTCACCGGGACATTTCTACAATGAGCAGTTCTTC. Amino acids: CASSSPGHFYNEQFF.